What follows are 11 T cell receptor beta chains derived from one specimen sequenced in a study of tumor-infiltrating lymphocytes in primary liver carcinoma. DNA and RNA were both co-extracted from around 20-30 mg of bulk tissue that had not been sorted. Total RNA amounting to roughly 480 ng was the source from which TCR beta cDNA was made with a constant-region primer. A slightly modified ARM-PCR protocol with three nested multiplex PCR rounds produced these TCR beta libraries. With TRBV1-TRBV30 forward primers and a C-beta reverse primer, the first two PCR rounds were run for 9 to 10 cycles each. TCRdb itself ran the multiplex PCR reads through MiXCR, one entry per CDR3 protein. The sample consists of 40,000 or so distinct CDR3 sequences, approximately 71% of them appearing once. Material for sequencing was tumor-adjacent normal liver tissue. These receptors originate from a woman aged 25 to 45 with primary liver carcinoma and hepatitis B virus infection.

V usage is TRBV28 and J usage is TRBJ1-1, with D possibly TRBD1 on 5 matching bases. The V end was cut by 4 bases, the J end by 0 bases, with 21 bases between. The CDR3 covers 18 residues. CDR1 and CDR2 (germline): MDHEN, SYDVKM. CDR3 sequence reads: CASSSTGTANRMNTEAFF. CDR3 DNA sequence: TGTGCCAGCAGTTCCACCGGGACTGCGAACCGTATGAACACTGAAGCTTTCTTT.

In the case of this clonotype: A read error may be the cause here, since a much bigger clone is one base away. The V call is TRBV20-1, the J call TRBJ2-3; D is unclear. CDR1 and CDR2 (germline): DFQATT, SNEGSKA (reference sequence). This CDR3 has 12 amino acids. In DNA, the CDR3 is TGCAGTGTTCCTACTTCCACAGATACGCGGTATTTT. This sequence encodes CSVPTSTDTRYF.

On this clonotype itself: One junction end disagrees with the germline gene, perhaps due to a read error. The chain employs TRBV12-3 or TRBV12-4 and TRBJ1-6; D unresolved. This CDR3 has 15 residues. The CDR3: CASSLGGSYSSPLHF. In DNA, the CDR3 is TGTGCCAGCAGTCTTGGAGGGTCCTATAGTTCACCCCTCCACTTT.

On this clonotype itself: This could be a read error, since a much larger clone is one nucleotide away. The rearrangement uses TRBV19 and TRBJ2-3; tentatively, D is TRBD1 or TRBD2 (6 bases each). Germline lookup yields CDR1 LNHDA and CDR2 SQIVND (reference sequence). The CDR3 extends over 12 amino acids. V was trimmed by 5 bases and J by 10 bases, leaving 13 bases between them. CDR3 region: CASSAGHYPQYF. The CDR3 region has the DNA TGTGCCAGTAGTGCGGGACACTATCCGCAGTATTTT. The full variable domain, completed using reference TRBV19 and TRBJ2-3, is DGGITQSPKYLFRKEGQNVTLSCEQNLNHDAMYWYRQDPGQGLRLIYYSQIVNDFQKGDIAEGYSVSREKKESFPLTVTSAQKNPTAFYLCASSAGHYPQYFGPGTRLTVL.

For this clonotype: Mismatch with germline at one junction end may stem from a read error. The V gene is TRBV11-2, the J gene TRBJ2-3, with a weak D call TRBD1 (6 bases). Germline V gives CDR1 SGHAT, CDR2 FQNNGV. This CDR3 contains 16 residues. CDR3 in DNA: TGTGCCAGTAGTCCGAGGGGGACGTCGAGCACAGATACACAGTATTTT. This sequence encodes CASSPRGTSSTDTQYF.

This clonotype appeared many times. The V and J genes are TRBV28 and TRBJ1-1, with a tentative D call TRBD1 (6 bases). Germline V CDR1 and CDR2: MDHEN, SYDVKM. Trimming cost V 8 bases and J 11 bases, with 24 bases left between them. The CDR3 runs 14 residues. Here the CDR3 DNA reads TGTGCCAGCTCTGCCCCCAGGGGTGGGGTGTCTGCTTTCTTT. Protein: CASSAPRGGVSAFF.

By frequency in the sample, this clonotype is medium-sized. The CDR3 loop reads CASSLSGTSGTVFVQYF. The CDR3, as DNA: TGTGCCAGCAGTCTATCCGGGACTAGCGGGACAGTTTTCGTGCAGTACTTC. This chain connects TRBV12-3 or TRBV12-4 to TRBJ2-7, with 13 bases lining up with TRBD2. The CDR3 is 17 residues long. The J segment lost 9 bases and the V segment lost 5 bases, leaving 16 bases of the junction unmatched.

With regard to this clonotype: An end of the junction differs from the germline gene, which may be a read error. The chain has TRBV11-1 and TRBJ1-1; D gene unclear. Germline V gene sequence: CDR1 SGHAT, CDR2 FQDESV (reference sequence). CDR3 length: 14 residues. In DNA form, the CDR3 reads TGTCCCAGCAGCTTCGGGCAGGAATACACTGAAGCTTTCTTT. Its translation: CPSSFGQEYTEAFF.

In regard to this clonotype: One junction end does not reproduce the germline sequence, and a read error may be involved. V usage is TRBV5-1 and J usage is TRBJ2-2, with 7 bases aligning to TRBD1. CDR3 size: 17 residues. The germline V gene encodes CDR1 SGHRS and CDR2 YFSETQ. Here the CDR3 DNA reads TGCGCCAGCAGCTTGGGCCACCGGGACAGAGCGACCGGGGAACTGTGTTTT. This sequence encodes CASSLGHRDRATGELCF.

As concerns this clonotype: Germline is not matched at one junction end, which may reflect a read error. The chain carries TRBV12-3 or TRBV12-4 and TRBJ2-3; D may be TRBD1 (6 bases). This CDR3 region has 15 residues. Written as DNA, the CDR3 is TGTGCCAGCAGGTTGTACAGGGATTTCACAGATACGCGGTATTTT. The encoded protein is CASRLYRDFTDTRYF.

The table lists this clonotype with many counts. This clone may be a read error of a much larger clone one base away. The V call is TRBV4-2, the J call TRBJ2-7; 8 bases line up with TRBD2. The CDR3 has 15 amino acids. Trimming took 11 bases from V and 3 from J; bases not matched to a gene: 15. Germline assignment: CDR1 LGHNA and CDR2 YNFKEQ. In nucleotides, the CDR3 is TGTGCCGGCGATCCTGGAGCGGGAGCCAACTACGAGCAGTACTTC. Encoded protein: CAGDPGAGANYEQYF.